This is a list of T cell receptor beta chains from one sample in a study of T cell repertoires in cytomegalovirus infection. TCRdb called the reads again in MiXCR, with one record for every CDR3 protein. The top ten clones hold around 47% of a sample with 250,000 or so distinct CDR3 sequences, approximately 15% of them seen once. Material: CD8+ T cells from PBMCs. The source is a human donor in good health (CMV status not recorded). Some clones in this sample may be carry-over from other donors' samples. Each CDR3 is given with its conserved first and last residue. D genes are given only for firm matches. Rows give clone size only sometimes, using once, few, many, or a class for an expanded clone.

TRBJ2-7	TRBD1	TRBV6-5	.	CASSAGTEGVRQYF	TGTGCCAGCAGTGCCGGGACAGAAGGAGTGAGGCAGTACTTC
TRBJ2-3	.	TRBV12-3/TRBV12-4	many	CASSFPPGDTQYF	TGTGCCAGCAGTTTCCCCCCCGGAGATACGCAGTATTTT
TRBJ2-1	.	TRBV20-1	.	CSARDTFFMGDEQFF	TGCAGTGCTAGAGATACTTTTTTTATGGGGGATGAGCAGTTCTTC
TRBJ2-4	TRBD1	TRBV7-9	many	CASSPSGGRENIQYF	TGTGCCAGCAGCCCATCAGGGGGCCGGGAAAACATTCAGTACTTC
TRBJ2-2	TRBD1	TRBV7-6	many	CASSLAGTGLPGELFF	TGTGCCAGCAGCCTGGCCGGGACAGGACTCCCCGGGGAGCTGTTTTTT
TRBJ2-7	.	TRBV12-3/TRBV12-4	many	CASSFHSYEQYF	TGTGCCAGCAGTTTTCACTCCTACGAGCAGTACTTC
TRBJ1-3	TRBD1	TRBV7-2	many	CASSLAWTGINTIYF	TGTGCCAGCAGCTTAGCCTGGACAGGGATAAACACCATATATTTT
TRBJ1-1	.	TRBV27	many	CASSSPTEAFF	TGTGCCAGCAGTTCCCCCACTGAAGCTTTCTTT
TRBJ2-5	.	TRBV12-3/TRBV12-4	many	CASSFLSAGVETQYF	TGTGCCAGCAGTTTTTTGTCAGCCGGTGTGGAGACCCAGTACTTC
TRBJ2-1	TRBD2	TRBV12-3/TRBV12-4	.	CASRGLAGPFLYNEQFF	TGTGCCAGCAGGGGACTAGCGGGTCCCTTTCTTTACAATGAGCAGTTCTTC
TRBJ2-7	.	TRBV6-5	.	CASSYSPGTMYEQYF	TGTGCCAGCAGTTACTCGCCAGGGACAATGTACGAGCAGTACTTC
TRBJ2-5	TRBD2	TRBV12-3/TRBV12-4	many	CASSPPGLRTQYF	TGTGCCAGCAGTCCGCCGGGACTACGGACCCAGTACTTC
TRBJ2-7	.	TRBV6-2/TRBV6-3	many	CASSYSALREQYF	TGTGCCAGCAGTTATTCGGCCCTAAGGGAGCAGTACTTC
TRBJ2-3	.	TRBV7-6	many	CASSLVVGGLHGDTQYF	TGTGCCAGCAGCTTAGTGGTCGGAGGGCTCCATGGGGATACGCAGTATTTT
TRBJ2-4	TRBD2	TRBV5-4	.	CASSLGLAGGLAKNIQYF	TGTGCCAGCAGCTTGGGACTAGCGGGGGGTTTAGCCAAAAACATTCAGTACTTC
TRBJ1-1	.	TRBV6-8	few	CASSYHGAEAFF	TGTGCCAGCAGTTACCACGGGGCTGAAGCTTTCTTT
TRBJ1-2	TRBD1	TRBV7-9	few	CASSSGQGVIYGYTF	TGTGCCAGCAGCTCGGGACAGGGGGTGATTTATGGCTACACCTTC
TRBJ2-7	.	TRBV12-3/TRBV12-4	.	CASSLRQAYEQYF	TGTGCCAGCAGTCTAAGACAGGCCTACGAGCAGTACTTC
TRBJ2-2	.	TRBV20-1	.	CSARDSAGAVNTGELFF	TGCAGTGCTAGAGATAGTGCGGGGGCAGTGAACACCGGGGAGCTGTTTTTT
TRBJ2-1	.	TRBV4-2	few	CASSQDSEAYNEQFF	TGTGCCAGCAGCCAAGATTCGGAAGCCTACAATGAGCAGTTCTTC
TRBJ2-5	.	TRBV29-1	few	CSVAQVQETQYF	TGCAGCGTTGCACAGGTCCAAGAGACCCAGTACTTC
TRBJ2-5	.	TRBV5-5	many	CASSLEKGDVVAQYF	TGTGCCAGCAGCTTGGAGAAAGGAGACGTAGTCGCCCAGTACTTC
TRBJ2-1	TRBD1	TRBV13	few	CASSTAGDSISYNEQFF	TGTGCCAGCAGCACCGCCGGGGACAGCATCTCCTACAATGAGCAGTTCTTC
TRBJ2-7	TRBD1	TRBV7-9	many	CASSFGQGANEQYF	TGTGCCAGCAGCTTTGGACAGGGGGCCAACGAGCAGTACTTC
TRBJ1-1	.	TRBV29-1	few	CSVEWRGAFF	TGCAGCGTTGAATGGCGGGGGGCTTTCTTT
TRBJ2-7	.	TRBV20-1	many	CSARTGTSYEQYF	TGCAGTGCTCGGACCGGGACCTCCTACGAGCAGTACTTC
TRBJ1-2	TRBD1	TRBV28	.	CACSLGLQGDYGYTF	TGTGCCTGCAGTTTAGGACTGCAGGGGGACTATGGCTACACCTTC
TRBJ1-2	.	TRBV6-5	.	CASSYSIGQGNYGYTF	TGTGCCAGCAGTTACTCGATCGGGCAGGGGAACTATGGCTACACCTTC
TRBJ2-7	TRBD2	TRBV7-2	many	CASTLAGTSYEQYF	TGTGCCAGCACCTTAGCGGGGACCTCCTACGAGCAGTACTTC
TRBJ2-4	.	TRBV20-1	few	CSARARTDIQYF	TGCAGTGCTAGAGCGCGGACTGACATTCAGTACTTC
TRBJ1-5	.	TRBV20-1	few	CSAKRTDAGRTQPQHF	TGCAGTGCTAAACGGACCGACGCGGGCAGGACGCAGCCCCAGCATTTT